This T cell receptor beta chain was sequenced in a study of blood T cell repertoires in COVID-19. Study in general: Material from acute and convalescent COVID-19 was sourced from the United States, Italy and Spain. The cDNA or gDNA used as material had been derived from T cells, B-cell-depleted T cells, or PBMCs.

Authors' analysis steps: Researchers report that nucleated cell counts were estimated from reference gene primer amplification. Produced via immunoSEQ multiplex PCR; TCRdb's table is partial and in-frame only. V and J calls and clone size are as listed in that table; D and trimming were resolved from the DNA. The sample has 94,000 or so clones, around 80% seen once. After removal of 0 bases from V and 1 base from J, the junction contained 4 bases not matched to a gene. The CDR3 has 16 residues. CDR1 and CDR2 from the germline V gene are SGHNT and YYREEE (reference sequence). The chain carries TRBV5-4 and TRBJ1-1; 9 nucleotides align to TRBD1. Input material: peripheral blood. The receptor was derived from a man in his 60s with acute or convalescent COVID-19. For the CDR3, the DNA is TGTGCCAGCAGCTTGGAACCGGACAGGGGGAACACTGAAGCTTTCTTT. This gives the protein CASSLEPDRGNTEAFF.